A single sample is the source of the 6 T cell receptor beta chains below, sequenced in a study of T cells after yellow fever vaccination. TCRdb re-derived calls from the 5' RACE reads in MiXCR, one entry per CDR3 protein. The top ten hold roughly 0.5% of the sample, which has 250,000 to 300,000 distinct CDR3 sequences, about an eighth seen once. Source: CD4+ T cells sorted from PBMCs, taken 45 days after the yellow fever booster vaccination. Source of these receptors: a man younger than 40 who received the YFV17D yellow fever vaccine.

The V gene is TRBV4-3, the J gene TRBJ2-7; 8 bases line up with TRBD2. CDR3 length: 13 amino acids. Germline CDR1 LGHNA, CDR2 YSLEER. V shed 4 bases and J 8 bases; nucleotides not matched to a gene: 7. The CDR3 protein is CASSLRLASQQYF. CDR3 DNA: TGCGCCAGCAGCCTAAGACTAGCGTCCCAGCAGTACTTC.

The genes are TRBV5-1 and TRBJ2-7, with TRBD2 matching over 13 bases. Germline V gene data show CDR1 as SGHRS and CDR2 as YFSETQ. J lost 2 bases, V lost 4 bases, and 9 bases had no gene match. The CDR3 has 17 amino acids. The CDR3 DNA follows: TGCGCCAGCAGCGTGGGGACTAGCGGGAACCTTGCCTACGAGCAGTACTTC. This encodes CASSVGTSGNLAYEQYF.

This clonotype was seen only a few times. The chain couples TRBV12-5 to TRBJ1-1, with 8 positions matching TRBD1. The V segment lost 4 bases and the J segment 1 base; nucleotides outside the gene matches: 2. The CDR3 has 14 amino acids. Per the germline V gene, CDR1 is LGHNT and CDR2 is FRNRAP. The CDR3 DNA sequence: TGTGCTAGTGGTTCCAGGGGGCAGAACACTGAAGCTTTCTTT. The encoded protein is CASGSRGQNTEAFF.

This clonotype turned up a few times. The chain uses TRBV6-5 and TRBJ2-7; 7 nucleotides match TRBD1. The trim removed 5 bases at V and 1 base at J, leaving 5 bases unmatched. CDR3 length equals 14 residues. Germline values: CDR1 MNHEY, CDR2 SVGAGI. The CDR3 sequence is CASSRGQISYEQYF. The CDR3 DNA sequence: TGTGCCAGCAGTAGGGGACAGATATCCTACGAGCAGTACTTC.

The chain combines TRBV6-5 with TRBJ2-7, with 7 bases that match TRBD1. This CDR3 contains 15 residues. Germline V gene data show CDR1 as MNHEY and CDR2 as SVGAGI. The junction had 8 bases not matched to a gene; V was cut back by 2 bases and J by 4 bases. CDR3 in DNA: TGTGCCAGCAGTTACGAGACAGGGCCTTCGTACGAGCAGTACTTC. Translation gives CASSYETGPSYEQYF.

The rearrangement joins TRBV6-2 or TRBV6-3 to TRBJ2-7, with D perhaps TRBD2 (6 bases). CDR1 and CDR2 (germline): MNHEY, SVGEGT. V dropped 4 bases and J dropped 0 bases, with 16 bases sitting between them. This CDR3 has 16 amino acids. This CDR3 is CASSWRDFLSSYEQYF. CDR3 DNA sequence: TGTGCCAGCAGTTGGAGGGACTTCCTAAGCTCCTACGAGCAGTACTTC.